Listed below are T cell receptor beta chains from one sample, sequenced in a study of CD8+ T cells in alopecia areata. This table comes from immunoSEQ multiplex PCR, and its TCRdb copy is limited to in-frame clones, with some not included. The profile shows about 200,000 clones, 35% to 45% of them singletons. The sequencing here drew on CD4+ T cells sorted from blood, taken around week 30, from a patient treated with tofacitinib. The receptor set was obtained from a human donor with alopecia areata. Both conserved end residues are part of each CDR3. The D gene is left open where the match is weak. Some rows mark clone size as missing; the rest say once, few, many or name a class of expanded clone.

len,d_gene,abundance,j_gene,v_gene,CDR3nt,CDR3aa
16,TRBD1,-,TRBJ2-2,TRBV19,TGTGCCAGTAGTATACCGGGACAGGGGCGCACCGGGGAGCTGTTTTTT,CASSIPGQGRTGELFF
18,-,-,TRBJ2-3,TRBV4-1,TGCGCCAGCAGCCAATACCCTGTCTTTCGGAACCCCACAGATACGCAGTATTTT,CASSQYPVFRNPTDTQYF
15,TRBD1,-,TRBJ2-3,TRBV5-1,TGCGCCAGCAGCTTACCGGGACAGGGAACAGATACGCAGTATTTT,CASSLPGQGTDTQYF
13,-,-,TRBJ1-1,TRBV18,TGTGCCAGCTCACCACCTAACCCCACTGAAGCTTTCTTT,CASSPPNPTEAFF
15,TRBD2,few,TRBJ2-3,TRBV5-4,TGTGCCAGCAGCGCGGGACTAGCTCCCACAGATACGCAGTATTTT,CASSAGLAPTDTQYF
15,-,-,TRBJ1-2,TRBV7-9,TGTGCCAGCAGCGACCTCGAGTGGCAGGGGTCAAGCTACACCTTC,CASSDLEWQGSSYTF
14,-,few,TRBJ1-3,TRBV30,TGTGCCTGGAGGCCGGGAACGCAAGGGAGCACCATATATTTT,CAWRPGTQGSTIYF
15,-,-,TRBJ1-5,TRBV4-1,TGCGCCAGCAGCTCCTATAGGGGGACTCAACAGCCCCAGCATTTT,CASSSYRGTQQPQHF
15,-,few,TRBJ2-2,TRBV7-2,TGTGCCAGCAGCCCACGAGGGCTGCACACCGGGGAGCTGTTTTTT,CASSPRGLHTGELFF
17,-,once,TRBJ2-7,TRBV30,TGTGCCTGGAGTGTAGGACCTTACGGATCCCTCTCCTACGAGCAGTACTTC,CAWSVGPYGSLSYEQYF
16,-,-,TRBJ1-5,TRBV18,TGTGCCAGCTCACCCCTTTCTGGGGATAGCAATCAGCCCCAGCATTTT,CASSPLSGDSNQPQHF
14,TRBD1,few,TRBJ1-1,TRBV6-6,TGTGCCAGCAGGGCGGACAGGGGGAGCACTGAAGCTTTCTTT,CASRADRGSTEAFF
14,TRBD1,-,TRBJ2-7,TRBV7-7,TGTGCCAGCAGCTCGGGACAGGGTTCCAACGAGCAGTACTTC,CASSSGQGSNEQYF
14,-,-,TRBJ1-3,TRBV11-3,TGTGCCAGCAGCTTCGGGACCGGTGGAAACACCATATATTTT,CASSFGTGGNTIYF
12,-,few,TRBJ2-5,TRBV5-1,TGCGCCAGCAGCCCTCAAGGAGAGACCCAGTACTTC,CASSPQGETQYF
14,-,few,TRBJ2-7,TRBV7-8,TGTGCCAGCAGCTTTGAAAGACTGGTGGGCGAGCAGTACTTC,CASSFERLVGEQYF
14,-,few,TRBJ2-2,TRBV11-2,TGTGCCAGCAGCCAAGCCATGGACACCGGGGAGCTGTTTTTT,CASSQAMDTGELFF
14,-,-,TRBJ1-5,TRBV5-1,TGCGCCAGCAGCTCCGGGGGGGGCAATCAGCCCCAGCATTTT,CASSSGGGNQPQHF
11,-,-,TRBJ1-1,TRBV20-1,TGCAGTGCGGAGATGAACACTGAAGCTTTCTTT,CSAEMNTEAFF
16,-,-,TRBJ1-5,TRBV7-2,TGTGCCAGCAGCCCAGGGCCCCCTAGTATCAATCAGCCCCAGCATTTT,CASSPGPPSINQPQHF
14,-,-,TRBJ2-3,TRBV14,TGTGCCAGCAGCCAAGGAATGAGCACAGATACGCAGTATTTT,CASSQGMSTDTQYF
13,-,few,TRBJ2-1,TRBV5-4,TGTGCCAGCGCCGGAACGTCCTACAATGAGCAGTTCTTC,CASAGTSYNEQFF
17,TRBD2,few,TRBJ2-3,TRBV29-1,TGCAGCGTTATCCGACTAGCGGGGGGGCAGGGCACAGATACGCAGTATTTT,CSVIRLAGGQGTDTQYF
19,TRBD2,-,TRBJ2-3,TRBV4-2,TGTGCCAGCAGCCGCGGCTCGGCTAGCGGGGGGGTTGGCACAGATACGCAGTATTTT,CASSRGSASGGVGTDTQYF
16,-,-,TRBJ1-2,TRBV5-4,TGTGCCAGCAGCACAAACATGGCGGGGGATAACTATGGCTACACCTTC,CASSTNMAGDNYGYTF